Here is one T cell receptor beta chain with its context. This clonotype was detected many times. This clone's antigen is unknown. No much larger clonotype is one base removed from it; base qualities were not supplied. Germline trimming amounts to 4 bases on V and 0 bases on J, with 3 as the count of junction bases outside the gene matches. The germline V gene provides CDR1 SGHRS and CDR2 YFSETQ. Measured from the cysteine to the phenylalanine, the CDR3 is 14 residues long. Of all the DNA, just the CDR3 is kept, 42 bases in frame from base 1. This sample stems from a study of identical twins (dated by TCRdb to about 2016). About the investigation overall: To test whether fetal clonotypes persist, this study deep-sequenced TCR alpha and beta repertoires from monozygotic twins, from unrelated adults of various ages, and from cord blood. To rule out contamination, the twin experiments were replicated at different times with different library preparation protocols. Here is what the overall study found, with its caveats: In monozygotic twins, recombination models systematically underestimated out-of-frame TCR alpha sharing, but the models matched the sharing seen between unrelated individuals. Compared with coincidental sharing between unrelated individuals, out-of-frame TCR alpha sequences shared between twins showed an excess of sequences with low generation probability. Zero-insertion analyses could be partly confounded by invariant T cells such as MAIT and iNKT, although diverse VJ usage argued against such confounding for most clonotypes. Excess twin sharing in beta out-of-frame sequences was weaker because fewer shared sequences lowered the signal-to-noise ratio. Conclusions relied on cross-sectional statistical analysis, since the same donors could not be followed over many years. Fewer insertions were carried by abundant cord blood beta clonotypes; a weaker similar trend was observed in young adult naive repertoires, while no such trend was observed in memory repertoires.

The library relied on 5' RACE. Sequenced using an Illumina HiSeq 2000. A universal primer binding site was introduced by template switching, and a unique molecular identifier was present in the final cDNA, enabling accurate counting of TCR cDNA molecules. Specific primers in the conserved constant-segment region were used to synthesize first-strand cDNA for TCR alpha and beta chains. To control for contamination, each cDNA library was double barcoded with a SMART-Mk sample barcode plus Illumina barcodes. TruSeq adapter sequences and Illumina sample barcodes were added in two successive PCR steps. The Illumina HiSeq platform was used with custom primers to sequence TCR alpha and beta cDNA libraries. In the source study's methods: Raw reads were processed with MiGEC to extract unique molecular identifiers, and MiXCR was used to determine CDR3 positions. Recombination models were inferred per individual with the repgenHMM and IGoR tools using an EM algorithm. The tcR package in R was used for shared clonotype analysis, with sharing normalized by the product of cloneset sizes. Out-of-frame nonproductive sequences were analyzed to study raw recombination free of thymic and clonal selection effects. Clones were called with MiXCR by TCRdb after fastp trimmed the public reads at Q25, and only in-frame beta chains were retained. Each CDR3 protein gets just one entry, which takes the most common genes and DNA from the rows behind it. The V and J calls and clone size come from TCRdb's table, not from the authors' own analysis. The sample records 1.5 million to 2 million distinct CDR3 sequences, under 35% of which are singletons. The top ten constitute around 0.3% of the sample.

Only healthy Caucasian donors were included. The source of this sequence is a newborn girl in good health. The chain employs TRBV5-1 and TRBJ1-2; 7 central nucleotides agree with TRBD1. Specimen: cord blood. The encoded CDR3 is CASSLTGTNYGYTF. The sequence in DNA is TGCGCCAGCAGCCTGACAGGGACTAACTATGGCTACACCTTC.